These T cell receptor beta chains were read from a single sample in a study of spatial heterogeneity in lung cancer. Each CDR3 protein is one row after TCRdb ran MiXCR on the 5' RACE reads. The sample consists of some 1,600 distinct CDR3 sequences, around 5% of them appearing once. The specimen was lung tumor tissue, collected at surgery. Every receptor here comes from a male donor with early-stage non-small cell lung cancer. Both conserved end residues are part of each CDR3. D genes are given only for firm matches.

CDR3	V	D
CASSLASGGTDTQYF	TRBV11-2	TRBD2
CASRPNGAEEKLFF	TRBV6-2/TRBV6-3	NA
CASRTLEGTVYNEQFF	TRBV6-5	TRBD1
CASSTGLAGTEQYF	TRBV12-3/TRBV12-4	TRBD2
CASSQDRDPNTGELFF	TRBV4-3	NA
CASSLWSGAVDNQPQHF	TRBV12-3/TRBV12-4	NA
CASSLSDSAGGRGEQFF	TRBV27	TRBD2
CASSLLDRAHEQYF	TRBV27	TRBD1
CASSLALQGASGNTIYF	TRBV7-8	TRBD1
CASSLAPGSLETQYF	TRBV7-2	NA
CSALPQGQVTEAFF	TRBV20-1	NA
CSVERDRTTEAFF	TRBV29-1	NA
CSARDMGRGQNGELFF	TRBV20-1	TRBD1
CASSWRQGRALNTEAFF	TRBV13	TRBD1
CSARGRQGSGSYEQYF	TRBV20-1	NA
CASSTSRGGVGYNEQFF	TRBV27	NA
CASSPTQGGETQYF	TRBV6-2/TRBV6-3	NA
CASSALLNTEAFF	TRBV6-5	NA
CASSAGAWNTF	TRBV10-2	NA
CASSRYPTVTEAFF	TRBV9	NA
CASSLTPTGSNTGELFF	TRBV19	NA
CSAFSRRTLEVQGIQETQYF	TRBV20-1	NA